The 31 T cell receptor beta chains below were found in one sample sequenced in a study of blood T cell repertoires in COVID-19. TCRdb keeps only in-frame clones here, not all; method: immunoSEQ multiplex PCR. The repertoire has nearly 55,000 clones, around 78% of them found once; the top ten carry 14% to 15%. Material for sequencing was peripheral blood. The receptors shown here come from a human donor with active or convalescent COVID-19. The donor label of this sample is uncertain.

For the CDR3, the DNA is TGTGCCAGCAGCGCAGGGGGCAGGGGGTACGAGCAGTACTTC. It specifies CASSAGGRGYEQYF. V is TRBV7-9 and J is TRBJ2-7; 8 bases match TRBD1. Germline V gene sequence: CDR1 SEHNR, CDR2 FQNEAQ (reference sequence). V lost 5 bases, J lost 4 bases, and 7 bases stayed unmatched. The CDR3 contains 14 residues.

The chain combines TRBV7-3 with TRBJ2-3; the D gene is possibly TRBD1 (6 bases). The V gene's germline CDR1 is SGHTA and CDR2 FQGTGA. V lost 2 bases and J lost 0, with 15 bases in between. The CDR3 is made up of 17 amino acids. In DNA form, the CDR3 reads TGTGCCAGCAGCTTAGCCGGCATACAGGGAAGCACAGATACGCAGTATTTT. Translated: CASSLAGIQGSTDTQYF.

J is TRBJ2-3 and V is TRBV2; no definite D call. Germline CDR1 is SNHLY and CDR2 is FYNNEI. V lost 6 bases and J lost 8, with 18 bases in between. The CDR3 is 14 residues long. CDR3 protein: CASRVDPAVGTQYF. In DNA, the CDR3 is TGTGCCAGCAGAGTCGATCCCGCAGTTGGTACGCAGTATTTT.

This chain links TRBV4-1 with TRBJ2-7; D is undetermined. Germline CDR1 is MGHRA and CDR2 is YSYEKL. V lost 1 base and J lost 2, with 6 bases in between. The CDR3 extends over 13 amino acids. The CDR3 nucleotides read TGCGCCAGCAGCCAAGGGGCCCCCTACGAGCAGTACTTC. Protein product: CASSQGAPYEQYF.

V gene TRBV6-2 or TRBV6-3 combines with J gene TRBJ2-7; 7 bases align to TRBD2. Per the germline V gene, CDR1 is MNHEY and CDR2 is SVGEGT. The CDR3 contains 14 residues. V trimming: 6 bases; J trimming: 2 bases; junction bases outside the gene matches: 7. For the CDR3, the DNA is TGTGCCAGCAGCGCGGGGAGGGGAGCCTACGAGCAGTACTTC. Amino acids: CASSAGRGAYEQYF.

The V and J genes are TRBV4-2 and TRBJ1-1, with D possibly TRBD1 on 5 matching bases. Germline CDR1 LGHNA, CDR2 YNFKEQ. V shed 6 bases and J shed 11 bases, with 22 bases lying between them. There are 14 residues in the CDR3. The CDR3 DNA reads TGTGCCAGCAGTCGCAGGTCGGGGGGACTTGGGGCTTTCTTT. Its protein is CASSRRSGGLGAFF.

This chain connects TRBV10-2 to TRBJ2-2; 8 bases match TRBD2. The CDR3 runs to 16 residues. J gave up 1 base and V 6 bases, and 7 bases lay outside the gene matches. CDR1 and CDR2 from the germline V gene are WSHSY and SAAADI. The CDR3 protein is CASRDLAGKNTGELFF. The CDR3 DNA sequence: TGCGCCAGCAGAGACCTAGCGGGCAAGAACACCGGGGAGCTGTTTTTT.

This rearrangement joins TRBV5-1 to TRBJ2-7, with 7 positions matching TRBD2. The CDR3 consists of 15 residues. Germline V gene sequence: CDR1 SGHRS, CDR2 YFSETQ. The V segment lost 4 bases and the J segment 3 bases; nucleotides outside the gene matches: 10. CDR3 in amino acids: CASSLSGTDFYEQYF. CDR3 coding DNA: TGCGCCAGCAGCCTAAGCGGGACGGATTTCTACGAGCAGTACTTC. Filled out from reference TRBV5-1 and TRBJ2-7, the complete variable domain reads KAGVTQTPRYLIKTRGQQVTLSCSPISGHRSVSWYQQTPGQGLQFLFEYFSETQRNKGNFPGRFSGRQFSNSRSEMNVSTLELGDSALYLCASSLSGTDFYEQYFGPGTRLTVT.

This clone appeared a few times. This chain uses TRBV11-3 with TRBJ1-1; 7 bases align to TRBD1. This CDR3 comprises 14 residues. V trimming: 3 bases; J trimming: 0 bases; junction bases outside the gene matches: 1. Germline lookup yields CDR1 SGHNT and CDR2 YENEEA. CDR3 loop: CASSLTGMNTEAFF. The CDR3, as DNA: TGTGCCAGCAGCTTGACAGGGATGAACACTGAAGCTTTCTTT.

This clone was seen a handful of times. The chain employs TRBV30 and TRBJ1-6; 8 bases line up with TRBD1. This CDR3 contains 13 residues. V dropped 5 bases and J dropped 5; count of bases not matched to a gene: 2. From germline, CDR1 is GTSNPN and CDR2 SVGIG (reference sequence). CDR3 sequence reads: CAWRGQDNSPLHF. As DNA, the CDR3 is TGTGCCTGGCGGGGACAGGATAATTCACCCCTCCACTTT.

V and J are TRBV11-3 and TRBJ1-6; the D gene is possibly TRBD1 (6 bases). The V end was cut by 3 bases, the J end by 9 bases, with 12 bases between. The germline gives CDR1 SGHNT, CDR2 YENEEA. CDR3 size: 14 residues. As DNA, the CDR3 is TGTGCCAGCAGCTTGGGGACAAGGGGTTCACCCCTCCACTTT. Translation: CASSLGTRGSPLHF.

J is TRBJ2-4 and V is TRBV28, with D possibly TRBD1 on 6 matching bases. CDR3 length: 14 amino acids. The V end was cut by 2 bases, the J end by 7 bases, with 12 bases between. CDR1 and CDR2 (germline): MDHEN, SYDVKM. As DNA, the CDR3 is TGTGCCAGCAGTTTAAGCAGGGGCGGGAACATTCAGTACTTC. This translates into CASSLSRGGNIQYF. Full variable domain (missing parts from reference TRBV28 and TRBJ2-4): DVKVTQSSRYLVKRTGEKVFLECVQDMDHENMFWYRQDPGLGLRLIYFSYDVKMKEKGDIPEGYSVSREKKERFSLILESASTNQTSMYLCASSLSRGGNIQYFGAGTRLSVL.

The chain uses TRBV5-1 and TRBJ1-3; D gene ambiguous. Germline-derived CDR1 and CDR2 are SGHRS and YFSETQ. The CDR3 loop spans 16 amino acids. The V end lost 0 bases, the J end lost 0 bases, and 10 bases lay between the germline ends. CDR3 amino acids: CASSLGDGGSGNTIYF. The CDR3 nucleotides read TGCGCCAGCAGCTTGGGCGACGGAGGCTCTGGAAACACCATATATTTT.

This clone was counted between two and nine times. The rearrangement links TRBV27 to TRBJ2-3, with 12 bases that match TRBD2. The CDR3 covers 16 residues. CDR1 is MNHEY and CDR2 is SMNVEV in the germline V gene (reference sequence). V lost 4 bases, J lost 8 bases, and 10 bases stayed unmatched. The CDR3 sequence is CASSWFGTSGPGTQYF. In nucleotides, the CDR3 is TGTGCCAGCAGTTGGTTTGGGACTAGCGGGCCTGGTACGCAGTATTTT.

This clone was picked up a small number of times. The chain employs TRBV5-4 and TRBJ1-4; D gene uncertain. This CDR3 is 13 amino acids long. Germline-derived CDR1 and CDR2 are SGHNT and YYREEE (reference sequence). Trimming stripped 1 base from V and 7 bases from J, with 8 bases between. CDR3 coding DNA: TGTGCCAGCAGCTTGTACCTCGGTGAAAAACTGTTTTTT. Translating gives CASSLYLGEKLFF.

The J gene is TRBJ2-1, the V gene TRBV7-9; D not resolved. CDR1 and CDR2 (germline): SEHNR, FQNEAQ (reference sequence). The CDR3 extends over 10 amino acids. The germline V and J ends were trimmed by 4 bases and 10 bases, with 5 bases remaining between them. For the CDR3, the DNA is TGTGCCAGCAGCTGGCCGGAGCAGTTCTTC. Its translation: CASSWPEQFF.

The chain joins TRBV9 to TRBJ1-4, with a possible D match to TRBD1 (5 bases). The germline CDR1 and CDR2 sequences are SGDLS and YYNGEE. There are 15 residues in the CDR3. V was shortened by 0 bases and J by 8 bases, with 14 bases between the two germline ends. The CDR3, as DNA: TGTGCCAGCAGCGTAGGGGAAGGGGTGGCAGAAAAACTGTTTTTT. Its protein product is CASSVGEGVAEKLFF. Using reference TRBV9 and TRBJ1-4 for the parts outside the CDR3, the full variable domain is DSGVTQTPKHLITATGQRVTLRCSPRSGDLSVYWYQQSLDQGLQFLIQYYNGEERAKGNILERFSAQQFPDLHSELNLSSLELGDSALYFCASSVGEGVAEKLFFGSGTQLSVL.

The rearrangement joins TRBV5-1 to TRBJ2-1; TRBD1 matches 7 bases. The CDR3 extends over 15 amino acids. Germline values: CDR1 SGHRS, CDR2 YFSETQ. The V and J ends lost 0 bases and 0 bases, in that order; junction bases with no gene match: 0. The CDR3 is CASSLGQGSYNEQFF. DNA for the CDR3: TGCGCCAGCAGCTTGGGACAGGGCTCCTACAATGAGCAGTTCTTC.

The gene calls are TRBV5-1 and TRBJ2-1, with a tentative D call TRBD2 (5 bases). V was trimmed by 3 bases and J by 0 bases, leaving 7 bases between them. This CDR3 has 14 residues. Germline CDR1 SGHRS, CDR2 YFSETQ. CDR3 loop: CASSSSSSYNEQFF. DNA for the CDR3: TGCGCCAGCAGCTCTAGCTCCTCCTACAATGAGCAGTTCTTC.

This chain links TRBV11-3 with TRBJ1-6; 7 positions agree with TRBD1. J lost 5 bases, V lost 5 bases, and 6 bases had no gene match. Germline-derived CDR1 and CDR2 are SGHNT and YENEEA. CDR3 length: 15 amino acids. Written as DNA, the CDR3 is TGTGCCAGCAGCGCGACAGGGACCAATAATTCACCCCTCCACTTT. Residues: CASSATGTNNSPLHF.

The chain links TRBV5-8 to TRBJ2-2, with 8 bases identical to TRBD1. The V and J ends lost 2 bases and 1 base, in that order; junction bases with no gene match: 7. Germline CDR1 and CDR2: SGHTS and YDEGEE. This CDR3 comprises 17 residues. The DNA of the CDR3 is TGTGCCAGCAGCTTCCGCGGACAGGGACTGAACACCGGGGAGCTGTTTTTT. Encoded protein: CASSFRGQGLNTGELFF.

This chain connects TRBV19 to TRBJ1-5; D possibly corresponds to TRBD1 (6 bases). This CDR3 is 14 amino acids long. Germline CDR1 LNHDA, CDR2 SQIVND (reference sequence). V was clipped by 5 bases and J by 11 bases, with 19 bases between them. CDR3 sequence (DNA): TGTGCCAGTAGTGACCGGGACACTTATGGGGCCCAGCATTTT. Protein sequence: CASSDRDTYGAQHF.

This clone is termed medium-sized. The chain combines TRBV4-1 with TRBJ2-2; 8 bases map to TRBD2. Germline V gene sequence: CDR1 MGHRA, CDR2 YSYEKL. The CDR3 contains 15 residues. With V trimmed by 4 bases and J by 5 bases, 6 bases remained unmatched. CDR3 DNA sequence: TGCGCCAGCAGCCTGCCCGGGGGGGGGACCGGGGAGCTGTTTTTT. Amino acid sequence: CASSLPGGGTGELFF.

The chain carries TRBV6-1 and TRBJ2-5; D remains ambiguous. The CDR3 sequence is 11 residues long. V dropped 2 bases and J dropped 5 bases, with 3 bases sitting between them. Germline V gene sequence: CDR1 MNHNS, CDR2 SASEGT. As DNA, the CDR3 is TGTGCCAGCAGTGAACTGGAGACCCAGTACTTC. Its translation is CASSELETQYF.

The chain carries TRBV3-1 (or the pseudogene TRBV3-2) and TRBJ2-1, with 8 nucleotides matching TRBD1. CDR1 and CDR2 from the germline V gene are LGHDT and YNNKEL (reference sequence). CDR3 length: 19 amino acids. Losses at the gene ends were 2 bases for V and 0 bases for J; bases not matched to a gene: 12. CDR3 region: CASSQRKSDRGGSYNEQFF. The CDR3 nucleotides are TGTGCCAGCAGCCAACGAAAGAGCGACAGGGGAGGCTCCTACAATGAGCAGTTCTTC.

The rearrangement links TRBV7-9 to TRBJ2-7, with 8 bases lining up with TRBD2. Trimming removed 4 bases from V and 5 bases from J; junction bases left unmatched: 10. The germline gives CDR1 SEHNR, CDR2 FQNEAQ (reference sequence). CDR3 size: 15 residues. CDR3 loop: CASSSIAGLPNEQYF. The CDR3, as DNA: TGTGCCAGCAGCTCGATAGCGGGACTCCCCAACGAGCAGTACTTC.

The chain has TRBV3-1 (or the pseudogene TRBV3-2) and TRBJ2-3; D is unresolved. The CDR3 has 15 amino acids. In germline, CDR1 is LGHDT, CDR2 YNNKEL (reference sequence). The V end lost 0 bases, the J end lost 6 bases, and 13 bases lay between the germline ends. CDR3 coding DNA: TGTGCCAGCAGCCAAGACGAGGAATTTGGGGATACGCAGTATTTT. This gives the protein CASSQDEEFGDTQYF.

The gene calls are TRBV19 and TRBJ2-5; TRBD1 matches 10 bases. V lost 4 bases, J lost 10 bases, and 12 bases stayed unmatched. This CDR3 spans 15 amino acids. CDR1 LNHDA and CDR2 SQIVND come from the germline V gene (reference sequence). This CDR3 is CASSTPTGGPRDQYF. The CDR3 bases are TGTGCCAGTAGTACACCGACAGGGGGCCCCAGGGACCAGTACTTC. Using reference TRBV19 and TRBJ2-5 for the parts outside the CDR3, the full variable domain is DGGITQSPKYLFRKEGQNVTLSCEQNLNHDAMYWYRQDPGQGLRLIYYSQIVNDFQKGDIAEGYSVSREKKESFPLTVTSAQKNPTAFYLCASSTPTGGPRDQYFGPGTRLLVL.

This clone has only a few counts. The rearrangement uses TRBV27 and TRBJ2-1; 9 bases agree with TRBD2. The germline V gene has CDR1 MNHEY and CDR2 SMNVEV (reference sequence). The CDR3 extends over 13 amino acids. V was clipped by 8 bases and J by 3 bases; unmatched bases: 2. The DNA for the CDR3 is TGTGCCAGCTCTAGCGGGAACTACAATGAGCAGTTCTTC. It is translated as CASSSGNYNEQFF.

This clone showed up just once. This chain links TRBV11-3 with TRBJ1-6; no firm D call. The CDR3 runs to 13 residues. Germline CDR1 SGHNT, CDR2 YENEEA. Trimming pared 4 bases from V and 10 bases from J, leaving 11 bases between. The CDR3 coding sequence is TGTGCCAGCAGCTATATCCAGAACTCACCCCTCCACTTT. Its translation is CASSYIQNSPLHF.

The table lists this clone with a count of one. V usage is TRBV27 and J usage is TRBJ2-7, with D perhaps TRBD2 (5 bases). The ends were cut back, 0 bases at V and 2 bases at J, with 8 bases in the middle. The germline gives CDR1 MNHEY, CDR2 SMNVEV (reference sequence). This CDR3 has 14 residues. The CDR3, as DNA: TGTGCCAGCAGTTTATCGGGAGCCGCCTACGAGCAGTACTTC. Its protein product is CASSLSGAAYEQYF.